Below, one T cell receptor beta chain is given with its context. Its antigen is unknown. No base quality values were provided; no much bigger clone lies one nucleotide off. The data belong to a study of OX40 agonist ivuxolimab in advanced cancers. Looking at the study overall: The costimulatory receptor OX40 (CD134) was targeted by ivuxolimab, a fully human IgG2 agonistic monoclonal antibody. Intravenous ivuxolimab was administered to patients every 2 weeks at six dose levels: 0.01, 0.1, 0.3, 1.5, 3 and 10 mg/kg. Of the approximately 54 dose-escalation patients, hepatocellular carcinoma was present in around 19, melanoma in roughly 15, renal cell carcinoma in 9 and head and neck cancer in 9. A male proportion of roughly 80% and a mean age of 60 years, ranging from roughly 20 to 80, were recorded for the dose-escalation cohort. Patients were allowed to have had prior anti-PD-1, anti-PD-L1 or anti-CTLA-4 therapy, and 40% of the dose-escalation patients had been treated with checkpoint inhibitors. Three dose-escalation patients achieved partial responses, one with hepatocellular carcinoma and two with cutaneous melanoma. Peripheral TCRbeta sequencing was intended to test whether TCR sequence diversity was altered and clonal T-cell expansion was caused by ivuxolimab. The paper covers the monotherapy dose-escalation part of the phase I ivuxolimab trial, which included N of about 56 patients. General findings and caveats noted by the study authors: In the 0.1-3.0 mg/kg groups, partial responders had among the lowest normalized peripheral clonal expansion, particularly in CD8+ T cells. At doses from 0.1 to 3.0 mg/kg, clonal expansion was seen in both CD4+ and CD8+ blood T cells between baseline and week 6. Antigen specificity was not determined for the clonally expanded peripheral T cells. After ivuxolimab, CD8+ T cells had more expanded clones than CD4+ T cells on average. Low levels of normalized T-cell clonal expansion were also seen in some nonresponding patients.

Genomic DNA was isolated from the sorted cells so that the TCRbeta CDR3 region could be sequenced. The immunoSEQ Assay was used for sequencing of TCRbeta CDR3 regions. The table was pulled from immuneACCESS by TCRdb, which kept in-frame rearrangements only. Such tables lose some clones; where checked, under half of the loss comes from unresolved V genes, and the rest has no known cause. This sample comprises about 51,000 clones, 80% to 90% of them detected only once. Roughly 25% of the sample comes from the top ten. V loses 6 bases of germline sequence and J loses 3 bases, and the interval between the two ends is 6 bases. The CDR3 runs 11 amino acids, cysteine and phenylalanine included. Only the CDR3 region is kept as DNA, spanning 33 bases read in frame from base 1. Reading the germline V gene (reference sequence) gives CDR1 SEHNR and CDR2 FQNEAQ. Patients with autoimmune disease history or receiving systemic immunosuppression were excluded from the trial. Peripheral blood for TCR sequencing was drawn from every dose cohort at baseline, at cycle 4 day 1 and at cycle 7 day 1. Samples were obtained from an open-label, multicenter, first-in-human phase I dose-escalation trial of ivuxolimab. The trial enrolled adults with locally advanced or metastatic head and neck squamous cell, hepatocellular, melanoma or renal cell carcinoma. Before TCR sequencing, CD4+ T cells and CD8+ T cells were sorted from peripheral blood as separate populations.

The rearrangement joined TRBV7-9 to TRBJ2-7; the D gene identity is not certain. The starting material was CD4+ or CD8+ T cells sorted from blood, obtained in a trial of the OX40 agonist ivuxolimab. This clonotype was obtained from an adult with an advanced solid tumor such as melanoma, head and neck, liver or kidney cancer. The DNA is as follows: TGTGCCAGCAGGATCGGCTACGAGCAGTACTTC. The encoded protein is CASRIGYEQYF.